The 3 T cell receptor beta chains below were found in one sample sequenced in a study of response to subunit inactivated influenza vaccine. TCRdb recomputed calls from the RT-PCR reads with MiXCR, one row per CDR3 protein. Among roughly 500,000 distinct CDR3 sequences listed, 20% to 25% were seen once. The same sample was also studied in work on T cells expressing NK-cell markers. That paper states: TCR beta libraries carry UMIs added by 5'RACE template switching.

Specimen: CD4+ T cells sorted from PBMCs, collected roughly 12 days after vaccination. The origin of the receptors is a middle-aged man who received an inactivated influenza vaccine.

The chain combines TRBV20-1 with TRBJ2-7; D call uncertain. Germline V gene sequence: CDR1 DFQATT, CDR2 SNEGSKA (reference sequence). This CDR3 has 13 amino acids. Trimming removed 1 base from V and 0 bases from J, with 7 bases in between. Here the CDR3 reads CSARGVISYEQYF. CDR3 sequence (DNA): TGCAGTGCTAGAGGGGTGATCTCCTACGAGCAGTACTTC.

The J gene is TRBJ2-7, the V gene TRBV6-1; maybe TRBD2 (6 bases). The CDR3 covers 13 residues. Germline CDR1 MNHNS, CDR2 SASEGT. V was cut by 5 bases and J by 3 bases, with 11 bases left in between. The CDR3 DNA reads as TGTGCCAGCAGTAGGGACTCCTACTACGAGCAGTACTTC. Its translation: CASSRDSYYEQYF.

Only a few counts were recorded for this clonotype. The rearrangement uses TRBV28 and TRBJ2-1, with 9 bases lining up with TRBD1. Looked up from germline, CDR1 is MDHEN and CDR2 is SYDVKM. This CDR3 contains 14 residues. J gave up 7 bases and V 10 bases, and 11 bases lay outside the gene matches. This CDR3 reads CANPPGQGMNEQFF. The DNA of the CDR3 is TGTGCCAACCCCCCGGGACAGGGAATGAATGAGCAGTTCTTC.